The entry that follows covers one TCR beta chain sequence. This table comes from immunoSEQ multiplex PCR, and its TCRdb copy is limited to in-frame clones, with some not included. The data contain roughly 120,000 clones, about 83% of them seen just once; the ten biggest clones take up about 12%. The CDR3 runs 15 residues. Germline V gene data show CDR1 as SEHNR and CDR2 as FQNEAQ (reference sequence). The germline V and J ends were trimmed by 6 bases and 0 bases, with 14 bases remaining between them. The data were taken from a study of control samples from healthy donors and cancer patients. This sequence was found in a man in his thirties or forties in good health. The chain has TRBV7-9 and TRBJ1-2, with D possibly being TRBD1 (6 bases). Sequencing was done on a sample of blood. CDR3 sequence: CASSSLGQPNYGYTF. CDR3 DNA: TGTGCCAGCAGTTCTCTAGGACAGCCTAACTATGGCTACACCTTC.